Sequencing of this T cell receptor (beta chain) was carried out in a study of cytomegalovirus exposure and HLA in healthy donors. Study-level findings and limits: Several of the most significant clusters appeared linked to common viral pathogens, based on a later analysis. The authors enumerated over 150 TCR beta chains as linked to cytomegalovirus.

Remarks on this clone: Its antigen is as yet unknown.

Per the germline V gene, CDR1 is SGHTA and CDR2 is FQGNSA. Trimming at V came to 5 bases and at J to 1 base, leaving 7 bases not matched to a gene. The CDR3 runs to 15 residues. Primers included in the PCR were 60 Vbeta and 13 Jbeta primers. TCRdb keeps only in-frame clones here, not all; method: immunoSEQ multiplex PCR. The table lists some 110,000 clones, with about 6.8% in the top ten. This receptor was obtained from a man in his forties in good health and CMV-seropositive. The sample taken for sequencing was PBMCs. The V and J genes are TRBV7-2 and TRBJ1-1; 7 bases are a match to TRBD1. The CDR3 region is CASSQTGSWNTEAFF. CDR3 DNA sequence: TGTGCCAGCAGCCAGACAGGGTCCTGGAACACTGAAGCTTTCTTT.